This TCR beta chain stems from a study of blood T cell repertoires in COVID-19. For the study at large: The study drew acute and convalescent COVID-19 samples from the United States, Italy and Spain. The cDNA or gDNA used as material had been derived from T cells, B-cell-depleted T cells, or PBMCs.

CDR3 length equals 15 residues. Trimming at V came to 5 bases and at J to 0 bases, leaving 4 bases not matched to a gene. CDR1 is LNHDA and CDR2 is SQIVND in the germline V gene (reference sequence). In the original analysis: Amplification with reference gene primers provided the estimates of nucleated cell counts. This table comes from immunoSEQ multiplex PCR, and its TCRdb copy is limited to in-frame clones, with some not included. V and J calls plus clone size are reproduced from that table; the DNA served to infer D and trimming. The sample carries about 150,000 clones, 70% to 90% recorded once. The V call is TRBV19, the J call TRBJ1-1; 9 nucleotides match TRBD1. Sequences were obtained from peripheral blood. This sequence was found in a woman aged 55-70 years with COVID-19, enrolled during active disease. CDR3 in amino acids: CASSYRGRVNTEAFF. In DNA form, the CDR3 reads TGTGCCAGTAGTTACAGGGGGCGAGTGAACACTGAAGCTTTCTTT.